The following is a TCR beta chain sequence with its context. Its target is not known. Being one base from a much bigger clone, this may be a read error. The data were taken from a study of T cells in Graves' hyperthyroidism and ophthalmopathy. Study-wide findings and caveats: The model foresaw ophthalmopathy a median roughly 6.6 months prior to onset.

Amplification of TCR beta CDR3 regions was performed using RNA transcripts as template. HTBI primers were the set used in a first-round RT-PCR of the TCR CDR3. Via MiXCR, TCRdb re-called the multiplex PCR reads, giving one row per CDR3 protein. The repertoire consists of a few hundred thousand distinct CDR3 sequences, with more than 15% occurring once and the leading ten covering 28%. This clonotype was sampled from a woman under 30 with Graves' hyperthyroidism that later progressed to Graves' ophthalmopathy. The sequenced material came from blood.

CDR3 loop: CASSVGGTLNQPRHF. The CDR3, as DNA: TGTGCCAGCAGCGTAGGTGGGACACTTAATCAGCCCCGGCATTTT. This rearrangement joins TRBV9 to TRBJ1-5, with D perhaps TRBD1 (6 bases). This CDR3 contains 15 residues. Per the germline V gene, CDR1 is SGDLS and CDR2 is YYNGEE.